These 5 T cell receptor beta chains came from one sample sequenced in a study of siplizumab effects on memory and regulatory T cells. Using immunoSEQ multiplex PCR, the repertoire was profiled, and TCRdb retains in-frame clones only, with some absent. Found here are tens of thousands of clones, approximately 87% of them singletons; the top ten hold approximately 3.4%. Specimen: memory CD4+ T cells sorted from blood. Receptors were obtained from a human donor in good health.

The genes are TRBV6-5 and TRBJ1-2; TRBD1 aligns across 10 bases. V was clipped by 0 bases and J by 5 bases; unmatched bases: 6. The CDR3 spans 16 residues. Per the germline V gene, CDR1 is MNHEY and CDR2 is SVGAGI. The CDR3 loop reads CASSYSRTGGGYGYTF. The DNA for the CDR3 is TGTGCCAGCAGTTACTCTCGGACAGGGGGGGGATATGGCTACACCTTC.

Notes on this clone: Compared with germline, one end of the junction differs, possibly owing to a read error. CDR3 nucleotides: TGCGCCAGCAGCTTGGCACCTCAAGGGACCCAGTACTTC. It encodes CASSLAPQGTQYF. The V and J genes are TRBV5-1 and TRBJ2-5; D unresolved. The CDR3 consists of 13 residues. Germline lookup yields CDR1 SGHRS and CDR2 YFSETQ.

This clone was recorded only once. The chain carries TRBV5-1 and TRBJ2-3; D may be TRBD1 (6 bases). CDR1 is SGHRS and CDR2 is YFSETQ in the germline V gene. This CDR3 contains 13 residues. The ends were cut back, 3 bases at V and 6 bases at J, with 11 bases in the middle. The CDR3 DNA reads as TGCGCCAGCAGCTGGGACACGGCTGATACGCAGTATTTT. Translation gives CASSWDTADTQYF.

The J gene is TRBJ1-2, the V gene TRBV19; D call uncertain. The CDR3 totals 12 residues. Trimming took off 3 bases at V and 7 bases at J, with 9 bases between the two ends. Germline CDR1 and CDR2: LNHDA and SQIVND (reference sequence). CDR3 amino acids: CASSILTGGYTF. CDR3 DNA: TGTGCCAGTAGTATCCTGACGGGTGGCTACACCTTC.

Of note for this clone: In the same sample, other DNA sequences code for this CDR3. The CDR3 DNA sequence: TGTGCCAGTAGCAAAGGTCTGTGGCAGGTTAACCAGCCCCAGCATTTT. This translates into CASSKGLWQVNQPQHF. The chain carries TRBV21-1 and TRBJ1-5; the table's D call of TRBD1 was not tested on the DNA. TRBV21-1 is termed a pseudogene. The CDR3 runs to 16 residues.